These 2 T cell receptor beta chains share one sample of origin, sequenced in a study of blood T cells in healthy people across ages. Alongside a J-beta primer mix, a sample-barcoded 5' primer served in a second PCR lasting about 7 to 11 cycles. Via MiXCR, TCRdb re-called the 5' RACE reads, giving one row per CDR3 protein. This table holds fewer than 900,000 distinct CDR3 sequences, 49% found once. Sequencing was performed on blood. The source of these receptors is a woman in her sixties in good health.

The J gene is TRBJ2-1, the V gene TRBV7-3, with D maybe TRBD2 (6 bases). Looked up from germline, CDR1 is SGHTA and CDR2 is FQGTGA. This CDR3 has 16 amino acids. Trimming cost V 5 bases and J 0 bases, with 14 bases left between them. The CDR3 spells CASSLRAGSSYNEQFF. CDR3 nucleotide sequence: TGTGCCAGCAGCCTGAGGGCGGGAAGCTCCTACAATGAGCAGTTCTTC.

As regards this clonotype: This could be a read error, since a much larger clone is one nucleotide away. The V call is TRBV4-1, the J call TRBJ2-5; D is uncertain. Per the germline V gene, CDR1 is MGHRA and CDR2 is YSYEKL. Trimming removed 3 bases at V and 0 bases at J, with 2 bases between. The CDR3 contains 12 residues. CDR3 in amino acids: CASSHDQETQYF. The CDR3 DNA follows: TGCGCCAGCAGCCACGACCAAGAGACCCAGTACTTC.